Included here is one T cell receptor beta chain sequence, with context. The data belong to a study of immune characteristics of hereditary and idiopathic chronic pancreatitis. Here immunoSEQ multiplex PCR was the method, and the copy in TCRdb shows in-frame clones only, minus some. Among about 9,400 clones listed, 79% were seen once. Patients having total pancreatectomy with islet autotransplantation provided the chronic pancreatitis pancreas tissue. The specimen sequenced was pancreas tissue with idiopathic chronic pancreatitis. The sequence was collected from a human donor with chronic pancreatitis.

This chain's CDR3 is CASSSKKTGGNTGELFF. CDR3 coding DNA: TGCGCCAGCAGCTCGAAAAAGACAGGAGGTAACACCGGGGAGCTGTTTTTT. The gene calls are TRBV5-1 and TRBJ2-2, with D possibly TRBD1 on 6 matching bases. CDR1 SGHRS and CDR2 YFSETQ come from the germline V gene. V gave up 3 bases and J gave up 2 bases, with 17 bases separating them. The CDR3 runs to 17 residues. Drawing the rest from reference TRBV5-1 and TRBJ2-2, the complete variable domain is KAGVTQTPRYLIKTRGQQVTLSCSPISGHRSVSWYQQTPGQGLQFLFEYFSETQRNKGNFPGRFSGRQFSNSRSEMNVSTLELGDSALYLCASSSKKTGGNTGELFFGEGSRLTVL.